These 25 T cell receptor beta chains came from one sample sequenced in a study of CD8 T cells in ankylosing spondylitis listed by TCRdb under 2017. The library came from 5' RACE. Sequencing instrument: Illumina HiSeq 2500. TCRdb reprocessed the public reads (quality trimming at Q25 with fastp, clone calling with MiXCR) and kept in-frame beta chains. When rows share a CDR3 protein, they turn into one entry using the most common DNA and genes. In this sample the table shows more than 110,000 distinct CDR3 sequences, roughly 8% of which occur a single time. Clones ranked in the top ten supply 6% to 8% of the sample. The sequencing input was synovial fluid, either unsorted or a sorted T cell fraction (not recorded which). The receptors here all came from a male donor with ankylosing spondylitis.

This clonotype has just a few counts. This chain uses TRBV5-6 with TRBJ2-3, with D uncertain. Germline CDR1 reads SGHDT; CDR2 reads YYEEEE. Trimming removed 6 bases at V and 11 bases at J, with 19 bases between. CDR3 length: 13 residues. CDR3 residues: CASTPYDGPGQYF. The CDR3 region has the DNA TGTGCCAGCACCCCCTACGATGGGCCGGGGCAGTATTTT.

Many counts were recorded for this clonotype. The chain uses TRBV10-2 and TRBJ2-3; D not certain. The V and J ends lost 5 bases and 4 bases respectively, with 7 bases between them. The germline gives CDR1 WSHSY, CDR2 SAAADI. The CDR3 runs 12 residues. DNA of the CDR3: TGCGCCAGCAGTCCCAGACCAGATACGCAGTATTTT. Protein sequence: CASSPRPDTQYF.

The chain has TRBV5-5 and TRBJ2-7; weak D call: TRBD2 (5 bases). V shed 2 bases and J shed 6 bases, with 9 bases lying between them. The CDR3 has 12 residues. Germline V CDR1 and CDR2: SGHKS, YYEKEE (reference sequence). Written as DNA, the CDR3 is TGTGCCAGCAGCTTCGGGGTGAGCGAGCAGTACTTC. Its protein product is CASSFGVSEQYF.

This clonotype was picked up many times. This sequence joins TRBV7-2 and TRBJ1-2, with 7 bases identical to TRBD1. CDR1 is SGHTA and CDR2 is FQGNSA in the germline V gene. The ends lost 3 bases at V and 2 bases at J; junction bases unmatched: 0. The CDR3 is 13 residues long. The CDR3 spells CASSLGQNYGYTF. CDR3 nucleotide sequence: TGTGCCAGCAGCTTGGGACAGAACTATGGCTACACCTTC.

This clonotype was picked up many times. The CDR3 bases are TGTGCCAGCAGCCGTCTCGGGCGGGAGGGCACAGATACGCAGTATTTT. Translation gives CASSRLGREGTDTQYF. The chain uses TRBV28 and TRBJ2-3; 8 bases line up with TRBD2. V gave up 6 bases and J gave up 1 base; unmatched junction bases: 9. CDR1 and CDR2 from the germline V gene are MDHEN and SYDVKM. The CDR3 is made up of 16 amino acids. Variable domain in full (rest from reference TRBV28 and TRBJ2-3): DVKVTQSSRYLVKRTGEKVFLECVQDMDHENMFWYRQDPGLGLRLIYFSYDVKMKEKGDIPEGYSVSREKKERFSLILESASTNQTSMYLCASSRLGREGTDTQYFGPGTRLTVL.

At least ten counts were recorded for this clonotype. The chain couples TRBV18 to TRBJ2-7, with 8 bases aligning to TRBD1. The V gene end was trimmed by 3 bases and the J gene end by 6 bases; junction bases not matched to a gene: 7. CDR1 and CDR2 from the germline V gene are KGHSH and LQKENI. The CDR3 has 14 amino acids. This CDR3 reads CASSPQTGAGEQYF. The CDR3, as DNA: TGTGCCAGCTCACCTCAGACAGGGGCGGGCGAGCAGTACTTC.

A few counts support this clonotype. In nucleotides, the CDR3 is TGTGCCACCCAACGGGGATTAGGAAAACTGTTTTTT. This codes for CATQRGLGKLFF. The V and J genes are TRBV6-2 or TRBV6-3 and TRBJ1-4; no reliable D call. The CDR3 consists of 12 residues. Germline V lookup: CDR1 MNHEY, CDR2 SVGEGT. The V gene lost 10 bases and the J gene lost 10 bases, with 16 bases spanning the gap.

There are many counts of this clonotype. This chain connects TRBV5-1 to TRBJ1-1; TRBD1 matches 7 bases. The CDR3 consists of 15 residues. The ends lost 2 bases at V and 4 bases at J; junction bases unmatched: 8. The germline V gene has CDR1 SGHRS and CDR2 YFSETQ. CDR3 sequence: CASSFYQGGGTEAFF. CDR3 coding DNA: TGCGCCAGCAGCTTTTATCAGGGGGGTGGCACTGAAGCTTTCTTT.

This clonotype was recorded many times. The rearrangement joins TRBV20-1 to TRBJ1-2; D uncertain. CDR1 and CDR2 from the germline V gene are DFQATT and SNEGSKA (reference sequence). There are 16 residues in the CDR3. V lost 6 bases, J lost 0 bases, and 20 bases lay in between. CDR3 nucleotide sequence: TGCAGTGCCGTCTCATGGGCCAGAGGGACTAACTATGGCTACACCTTC. The encoded protein is CSAVSWARGTNYGYTF.

This clonotype has just a few counts. The chain employs TRBV6-5 and TRBJ2-6; 12 bases map to TRBD1. Trimming cost V 4 bases and J 4 bases; bases outside gene matches: 11. Per germline, CDR1 MNHEY and CDR2 SVGAGI. This CDR3 is built from 19 residues. CDR3 amino acids: CASSFPAGTGGGGANVLTF. The CDR3 DNA reads as TGTGCCAGCAGTTTCCCGGCCGGGACAGGGGGCGGCGGGGCCAACGTCCTGACTTTC.

The V call is TRBV2, the J call TRBJ2-1, with TRBD2 as a possible D gene (6 bases). The germline V and J ends were trimmed by 5 bases and 7 bases, with 18 bases remaining between them. The germline V gene encodes CDR1 SNHLY and CDR2 FYNNEI. The CDR3 length is 15 residues. CDR3 sequence: CASSFGGAAGNEQFF. The CDR3 DNA reads as TGTGCCAGCAGTTTTGGAGGGGCCGCGGGGAATGAGCAGTTCTTC. Full variable domain (missing parts from reference TRBV2 and TRBJ2-1): EPEVTQTPSHQVTQMGQEVILRCVPISNHLYFYWYRQILGQKVEFLVSFYNNEISEKSEIFDDQFSVERPDGSNFTLKIRSTKLEDSAMYFCASSFGGAAGNEQFFGPGTRLTVL.

The table lists this clonotype with a few counts. The chain uses TRBV20-1 and TRBJ2-5, with 16 bases aligning to TRBD2. The CDR3 covers 18 residues. Germline CDR1 is DFQATT and CDR2 is SNEGSKA (reference sequence). V lost 3 bases to trimming and J lost 3 bases; unmatched junction nucleotides: 10. CDR3 nucleotide sequence: TGCAGTGCTAGTGGGGGGACTAGCGGGAGGGGAGAGGAAGAGACCCAGTACTTC. Its translation: CSASGGTSGRGEEETQYF.

This clonotype turned up a few times. The rearrangement links TRBV9 to TRBJ2-2, with 8 positions matching TRBD1. Germline lookup yields CDR1 SGDLS and CDR2 YYNGEE. The V gene end was trimmed by 1 base and the J gene end by 7 bases; junction bases not matched to a gene: 9. This CDR3 comprises 16 residues. The CDR3 loop reads CASSVSGRGQNGELFF. In DNA form, the CDR3 reads TGTGCCAGCAGCGTATCGGGCAGGGGGCAGAACGGGGAGCTGTTTTTT.

The table lists this clonotype with many counts. V is TRBV28 and J is TRBJ2-1; no definite D call. V was shortened by 4 bases and J by 8 bases, with 3 bases between the two germline ends. The V gene's germline CDR1 is MDHEN and CDR2 SYDVKM. This CDR3 has 10 amino acids. In DNA, the CDR3 is TGTGCCAGCAGTTCCTATGAGCAGTTCTTC. Translated: CASSSYEQFF.

The J gene is TRBJ2-7, the V gene TRBV5-1, with TRBD2 identical over 9 bases. Germline V lookup: CDR1 SGHRS, CDR2 YFSETQ. With 0 bases clipped from V and 4 bases from J, the junction kept 5 bases outside the gene matches. This CDR3 has 15 residues. The CDR3 bases are TGCGCCAGCAGCTTGGATGGGACTAGCACTTACGAGCAGTACTTC. It encodes CASSLDGTSTYEQYF.

A few counts support this clonotype. In DNA, the CDR3 is TGTGCCAGCAGCTTTGTGGGCTCTGGGGCCAACGTCCTGACTTTC. It encodes CASSFVGSGANVLTF. This chain links TRBV7-8 with TRBJ2-6, with no clear D. This CDR3 has 15 amino acids. Trimming left V 3 bases short and J 0 bases short, with 6 bases between. CDR1 SGHVS and CDR2 FQNEAQ come from the germline V gene.

This clonotype was seen a handful of times. The V gene is TRBV29-1, the J gene TRBJ2-1; D is uncertain. CDR1 is SQVTM and CDR2 is ANQGSEA in the germline V gene. The V and J ends lost 0 bases and 12 bases respectively, with 12 bases between them. The CDR3 length is 12 residues. The CDR3 reads CSVEDQASGQFF. The CDR3 DNA is TGCAGCGTTGAAGATCAGGCCAGTGGGCAGTTCTTC.

The chain uses TRBV18 and TRBJ1-2, with 7 nucleotides matching TRBD1. The CDR3 totals 16 residues. Per the germline V gene, CDR1 is KGHSH and CDR2 is LQKENI. The J segment lost 4 bases and the V segment lost 4 bases, leaving 12 bases of the junction unmatched. Written as DNA, the CDR3 is TGTGCCAGCTCACGAGAAGGGACAGCTGGGGGCTATGGCTACACCTTC. Translation gives CASSREGTAGGYGYTF. The full variable domain, its missing parts supplied by reference TRBV18 and TRBJ1-2, is NAGVMQNPRHLVRRRGQEARLRCSPMKGHSHVYWYRQLPEEGLKFMVYLQKENIIDESGMPKERFSAEFPKEGPSILRIQQVVRGDSAAYFCASSREGTAGGYGYTFGSGTRLTVV.

This clonotype occurred many times. The chain uses TRBV6-1 and TRBJ1-4; D gene ambiguous. V was shortened by 6 bases and J by 6 bases, with 17 bases between the two germline ends. CDR3 length equals 15 residues. CDR1 is MNHNS and CDR2 is SASEGT in the germline V gene. CDR3 amino acids: CASSPAGGPDEKLFF. DNA of the CDR3: TGTGCCAGCAGCCCCGCGGGAGGGCCCGATGAAAAACTGTTTTTT.

The rearrangement joins TRBV20-1 to TRBJ2-1, with D uncertain. Germline values: CDR1 DFQATT, CDR2 SNEGSKA (reference sequence). Trimming stripped 0 bases from V and 9 bases from J, with 3 bases between. This CDR3 has 10 amino acids. The CDR3 loop is CSAREGEQFF. CDR3 DNA: TGCAGTGCTAGAGAGGGTGAGCAGTTCTTC.

V gene TRBV7-2 combines with J gene TRBJ1-1; D unclear. The CDR3 length is 14 residues. The V gene's germline CDR1 is SGHTA and CDR2 FQGNSA. V lost 0 bases and J 2 bases, leaving 7 bases between the germline ends. The CDR3 reads CASSLAMGNTEAFF. CDR3 DNA sequence: TGTGCCAGCAGCTTAGCGATGGGTAACACTGAAGCTTTCTTT.

This clonotype was observed a few times. The chain is built from TRBV27 and TRBJ2-3; D may be TRBD2 (6 bases). Germline CDR1 MNHEY, CDR2 SMNVEV (reference sequence). The CDR3 is made up of 15 amino acids. V shed 5 bases and J shed 3 bases, with 15 bases lying between them. The CDR3 sequence is CASSPKGAGTDTQYF. CDR3 in DNA: TGTGCCAGCAGTCCTAAGGGCGCGGGGACAGATACGCAGTATTTT.

This clonotype has just a few counts. The rearrangement uses TRBV5-6 and TRBJ2-7; tentative D call: TRBD2 (6 bases). Trimming removed 7 bases from V and 5 bases from J, with 16 bases in between. This CDR3 is built from 13 residues. Germline lookup yields CDR1 SGHDT and CDR2 YYEEEE. The CDR3 loop is CASGPSGVDEQYF. Here the CDR3 DNA reads TGTGCCAGCGGCCCGTCGGGGGTTGACGAGCAGTACTTC.

J is TRBJ2-1 and V is TRBV20-1; TRBD2 might be the D (5 bases). Between the trimmed V and J ends, which lost 8 bases and 0 bases, there was a span of 17 bases. The CDR3 sequence is 15 residues long. Germline V gives CDR1 DFQATT, CDR2 SNEGSKA (reference sequence). The CDR3 coding sequence is TGCAGTTGGCGAGGGCTAGCCGACTCCTACAATGAGCAGTTCTTC. The encoded protein is CSWRGLADSYNEQFF.

In this sample, this clonotype turned up a few times. The CDR3 DNA reads TGTGCCAGCAGCTCCGGGCCCTCGCGGGAAACCGGGGAGCTGTTTTTT. This sequence encodes CASSSGPSRETGELFF. V and J are TRBV7-9 and TRBJ2-2, with D perhaps matching TRBD2 (6 bases). V lost 4 bases and J lost 5, with 17 bases in between. Germline V gene lookup returns CDR1 SEHNR and CDR2 FQNEAQ (reference sequence). The CDR3 has 16 residues.